These 15 T cell receptor beta chains were sequenced from one sample in a study of CD8+CD57+ T cells in acquired aplastic anemia. For CDR3 and TCR beta VDJ profiling, genomic DNA was the template used. One entry per CDR3 protein, called by TCRdb with MiXCR from the reads. The sample carries 260,000 or so distinct CDR3 sequences, more than 45% recorded once. Individuals selected for sequencing had exhibited CD8+CD57+ cell expansion on flow cytometry. The sample consisted of sorted CD4+, CD8+, or CD8+CD57+ T cells (not recorded which) from PBMCs. These receptors all come from a human donor with aplastic anemia.

The CDR3 nucleotides read TGTGCCAGCAGCTTAGCGCCGGGACTAGCGGGAGGACGTATCACAGATACGCAGTATTTT. Protein sequence: CASSLAPGLAGGRITDTQYF. This chain joins TRBV7-9 and TRBJ2-3; 15 bases agree with TRBD2. With V trimmed by 0 bases and J by 2 bases, 9 bases remained unmatched. The CDR3 is made up of 20 amino acids. CDR1 SEHNR and CDR2 FQNEAQ come from the germline V gene (reference sequence).

This clonotype appeared a few times. The chain carries TRBV15 and TRBJ1-6; no clear D. CDR3 length: 14 residues. V was cut by 0 bases and J by 7 bases, with 7 bases left in between. The germline gives CDR1 LNHNV, CDR2 YYDKDF (reference sequence). CDR3 coding DNA: TGTGCCACCAGCAGAGATGCGAAAAATTCACCCCTCCACTTT. This sequence encodes CATSRDAKNSPLHF.

This clonotype was seen more than once but under ten times. The chain couples TRBV24-1 to TRBJ2-1; possibly TRBD1 or TRBD2 for D (6 bases each). The CDR3 runs to 13 residues. Trimming pared 4 bases from V and 9 bases from J, leaving 12 bases between. Germline assignment: CDR1 KGHDR and CDR2 SFDVKD. CDR3 sequence (DNA): TGTGCCACCAGTGAGGCGGGACACGTTGAGCAGTTCTTC. It yields the protein CATSEAGHVEQFF.

The CDR3 sequence: CATSRDRTALYGYTF. The CDR3 DNA follows: TGTGCCACCAGCAGAGATCGGACAGCCCTCTATGGCTACACCTTC. The chain joins TRBV15 to TRBJ1-2; the D gene is possibly TRBD1 (6 bases). The CDR3 contains 15 residues. Between the trimmed V and J ends, which lost 0 bases and 4 bases, there was a span of 12 bases. Germline assignment: CDR1 LNHNV and CDR2 YYDKDF (reference sequence).

The V and J genes are TRBV2 and TRBJ1-6; 7 nucleotides align to TRBD1. CDR1 is SNHLY, CDR2 FYNNEI, per germline. This CDR3 spans 13 amino acids. V was clipped by 6 bases and J by 8 bases; unmatched bases: 4. The CDR3 DNA sequence: TGTGCCAGCAGGACAGGGAACCATTCACCCCTCCACTTT. This gives the protein CASRTGNHSPLHF. The variable domain in full, completed from reference TRBV2 and TRBJ1-6, reads EPEVTQTPSHQVTQMGQEVILRCVPISNHLYFYWYRQILGQKVEFLVSFYNNEISEKSEIFDDQFSVERPDGSNFTLKIRSTKLEDSAMYFCASRTGNHSPLHFGNGTRLTVT.

The J gene is TRBJ2-5, the V gene TRBV7-9; 14 positions agree with TRBD2. This CDR3 spans 19 amino acids. From germline, CDR1 is SEHNR and CDR2 FQNEAQ (reference sequence). The V gene end was trimmed by 1 base and the J gene end by 3 bases; junction bases not matched to a gene: 10. The DNA of the CDR3 is TGTGCCAGCAGCTTAGTTACGACTAGCGGGAGGGGTGAAAAAGAGACCCAGTACTTC. Translation: CASSLVTTSGRGEKETQYF.

The chain uses TRBV11-2 and TRBJ2-3; 10 nucleotides match TRBD1. With V trimmed by 1 base and J by 3 bases, 7 bases remained unmatched. Per germline, CDR1 SGHAT and CDR2 FQNNGV. This CDR3 spans 17 amino acids. For the CDR3, the DNA is TGTGCCAGCAGCTTAGTCTCGGACAGGGGGGCGACAGATACGCAGTATTTT. It yields the protein CASSLVSDRGATDTQYF.

Of note for this clonotype: This CDR3 fails to terminate in the conserved phenylalanine or tryptophan, so it likely reflects a read error. The limits of the CDR3 on the DNA are not certain, so only TCRdb's listed CDR3 is given. The chain uses TRBV7-6 and TRBJ2-1; TRBD1, the table's D call, was not compared with the DNA. Germline V CDR1 and CDR2: SGHVS, FNYEAQ. The CDR3 is 12 amino acids long, termini counted. The chain's CDR3 is CASSRARQGRGL.

This clonotype was recorded at least ten times. V is TRBV2 and J is TRBJ1-1; D remains ambiguous. Germline CDR1 SNHLY, CDR2 FYNNEI. The CDR3 runs 12 residues. The V gene lost 7 bases and the J gene lost 1 base, with 7 bases spanning the gap. The CDR3 region has the DNA TGTGCCAGCATAGCCAGGAACACTGAAGCTTTCTTT. Protein: CASIARNTEAFF.

This chain connects TRBV2 to TRBJ2-4, with 16 bases lining up with TRBD2. Germline loops: CDR1 SNHLY, CDR2 FYNNEI. This CDR3 has 14 amino acids. V dropped 9 bases and J dropped 15; count of bases not matched to a gene: 11. CDR3 nucleotides: TGTGCCAGTGAAAAGGGACTAGCGGGGGGGTCGCGGTACTTC. This translates into CASEKGLAGGSRYF. The complete variable domain, with remaining parts taken from reference TRBV2 and TRBJ2-4, reads EPEVTQTPSHQVTQMGQEVILRCVPISNHLYFYWYRQILGQKVEFLVSFYNNEISEKSEIFDDQFSVERPDGSNFTLKIRSTKLEDSAMYFCASEKGLAGGSRYFGAGTRLSVL.

The chain recombines TRBV7-9 with TRBJ2-7; 7 nucleotides align to TRBD2. V was pared by 3 bases and J by 1 base, with 3 bases of the junction left unmatched. This CDR3 is built from 14 residues. In germline, CDR1 is SEHNR, CDR2 FQNEAQ (reference sequence). CDR3 bases: TGTGCCAGCAGCTTCCGGGAGGATTCCTACGAGCAGTACTTC. This sequence encodes CASSFREDSYEQYF.

This clonotype showed up just a few times. The rearrangement links TRBV7-9 to TRBJ2-2; no clear D. Trimming left V 1 base short and J 6 bases short, with 9 bases between. This CDR3 contains 14 residues. Looked up from germline, CDR1 is SEHNR and CDR2 is FQNEAQ (reference sequence). The CDR3 spells CASSLGVWSGELFF. The CDR3, as DNA: TGTGCCAGCAGCTTAGGAGTGTGGTCCGGGGAGCTGTTTTTT.

This clonotype was recorded at least ten times. The chain couples TRBV7-9 to TRBJ1-6; D may be TRBD1 (6 bases). The V end was cut by 6 bases, the J end by 7 bases, with 13 bases between. Germline V gene sequence: CDR1 SEHNR, CDR2 FQNEAQ (reference sequence). The CDR3 contains 14 residues. Here the CDR3 reads CASRPRQGNSPLHF. The CDR3 DNA follows: TGTGCCAGCAGGCCACGCCAGGGGAATTCACCCCTCCACTTT.

This clonotype was recorded once. The genes are TRBV7-9 and TRBJ1-2; D is undetermined. Germline CDR1 SEHNR, CDR2 FQNEAQ (reference sequence). This CDR3 comprises 13 residues. Trimming removed 10 bases at V and 4 bases at J, with 16 bases between. CDR3 in DNA: TGTGCCACCGAGTTTAACGGCCTCTATGGCTACACCTTC. It encodes CATEFNGLYGYTF.

The chain joins TRBV20-1 to TRBJ2-1; TRBD2 aligns across 11 bases. Germline V lookup: CDR1 DFQATT, CDR2 SNEGSKA (reference sequence). There are 14 residues in the CDR3. V trimming: 5 bases; J trimming: 3 bases; junction bases outside the gene matches: 3. The CDR3 sequence: CSAVGTSGYNEQFF. The CDR3 nucleotides read TGCAGTGCTGTCGGGACTAGCGGCTACAATGAGCAGTTCTTC.